This T cell receptor (beta chain) was recorded in a study of shared clonotypes between healthy human individuals (TCRdb year 2020). With regard to the full study: A couple of women and a few men aged 18 to 49 years were included in the cohort. For each donor, CD4 naive and CD4 memory were each run on three plates, CD8 naive on two plates, and CD8 memory on one plate. To estimate repertoire size and how much clonotype sharing occurs between individuals, the study deeply sequenced the blood TCR repertoires of five healthy adults. Libraries were prepared and TCR repertoires were sequenced by different laboratories using diverse techniques, in order to increase sequencing depth and limit assay-specific biases. Between about 0.9 and 8.9 billion PBMCs per donor were obtained by leukapheresis.

The CDR3 covers 14 residues, taking in both the cysteine and the phenylalanine. The entry retains the CDR3 DNA only, 42 bases that are in frame from base 1. V loses 2 bases at its end and J loses 4 bases; junction bases beyond the gene matches: 2. Reading the germline V gene (reference sequence) gives CDR1 MNHNY and CDR2 SVGAGI. Results and caveats for the whole study, not just this receptor: Roughly 5.2% of naive CD4, 3.5% of naive CD8, about 2.1% of memory CD4, and 0.35% to 0.5% of memory CD8 clonotypes were shared across a few donors. Pairwise subsampling indicated that sequencing depth was expected to affect the degree of clonotype sharing among donors. The genetic and exposure-history diversity represented was limited by the small number of donors. Sampling was restricted to blood, and TCR repertoires in tissue are likely to differ from TCR repertoires in blood. Rarefaction of sorted-subset datasets indicated incomplete sequencing despite the large sequencing depth. Clonotypes shared by all four sorted-subset donors showed higher generation probabilities than non-shared clonotypes. Naive subsets generally had larger estimated clonotype richness than memory subsets did.

TCR CDR3 regions were amplified from genomic DNA by multiplex PCR using the deep immunoSEQ assay. Genomic DNA extracted from each cell subset was distributed evenly over all wells of several immunoSEQ 96-well plates, and each plate served as one replicate. Each replicate PCR for sorted subsets received about 220 ng genomic DNA, equal to tens of thousands of T cell genomes. The purified libraries were quantified using a Qubit 3.0 fluorometer, sized with a Bioanalyzer 2100, and then quantified again using the KAPA Library Quantification kit. Every immunoSEQ 96-well plate was sequenced on a separate single-read 150-cycle Illumina NextSeq 550 flow cell. Processing in the source paper ran as follows. Because the immunoSEQ output included only junctional sequences and no quality scores, the filtering could not be the same as the filtering used for full-length reads. To assign V/J genes and CDR3, sequences were annotated using PyIR, a Python wrapper for IgBLAST v1.9, with IMGT germline references. Reads were filtered out if the reads had weak V/J assignments (E-value above 1e-6), no CDR3, stop codons, out-of-frame junctions, or ambiguous translated residues. V3J clonotypes were defined by identical inferred V gene, J gene, and CDR3 amino acid sequence. The percentage overlap between two repertoires was calculated by dividing the number of shared unique clonotypes by the size of the smaller repertoire. Repertoire richness was assessed with RTK rarefaction, the Chao1 estimator, and Recon v2.1 estimates of unobserved clonotypes. OLGA was used to compute generation probabilities for all TCRbeta clonotypes that the gDNA method yielded from a few donors. TCRdb stores this immuneACCESS table with in-frame sequences only. Part of the clones is absent; in the studies checked, under half of the shortfall reflects unresolved V genes, and no reason is known for the rest. Clone size and the V and J calls come from that table; the DNA yielded D and trimming. The sample table contains 650,000 to 800,000 clones; only one count was recorded for roughly 72% of them. Roughly 1.8% of the sample goes to the ten largest clones.

Healthy HIV-negative adults with no recently reported acute infections or vaccinations were included as donors. Only Caucasian adults living in Nashville, Tennessee, USA were represented among the donors. CD4+ T cells were enriched by magnetic negative selection, after which naive cells were positively selected on CD45RA and the negative fraction was taken as the memory subset. After blood collection by leukapheresis, PBMCs were isolated using Ficoll-Histopaque density gradient centrifugation and then cryopreserved in the vapor phase of liquid nitrogen. Analytical flow cytometry was used to check the purity and quantity of each magnetically sorted T cell population. Each sorted fraction had its genomic DNA isolated and then quantified by UV absorbance on a Nanodrop 2000c. About this clone: Its antigen has not been determined. No clone much larger than this one lies a single base away; base qualities are absent.

The TCR sequence derives from a woman in her 30s in good health. The chain is made from TRBV6-6 and TRBJ2-7; 10 central bases correspond to TRBD2. Input material: memory CD4+ T cells sorted from blood. Interpreted using the paper, the cell subset or site label stands for: CD45RA-negative fraction. The CDR3 region reads CASSYKLAGYEQYF. The DNA sequence reads TGTGCCAGCAGTTACAAACTAGCGGGATACGAGCAGTACTTC.